The TCR beta chain described here comes from a study of blood T cell repertoires in COVID-19. Study as a whole: COVID-19 samples, acute and convalescent, were from the United States, Italy and Spain.

The method was immunoSEQ multiplex PCR; TCRdb's version includes in-frame clones alone and lacks a portion of them. The table shows 250,000 to 350,000 clones, with about nine tenths occurring only once. Seattle participants joined during active infection and were tracked over time. In this sample, this clone turned up once. V dropped 0 bases and J dropped 1 base, with 4 bases sitting between them. The CDR3 is 13 amino acids. Germline V gene lookup returns CDR1 MNHEY and CDR2 SMNVEV (reference sequence). Specimen: peripheral blood. The V and J genes are TRBV27 and TRBJ2-7; D gene unclear. The origin of this receptor is a woman aged 25 to 39 with COVID-19, enrolled during active disease. CDR3 in amino acids: CASSLSISYEQYF. In DNA, the CDR3 is TGTGCCAGCAGTTTATCTATTTCCTACGAGCAGTACTTC.